What follows are 11 T cell receptor beta chains derived from one specimen sequenced in a study of blood T cell repertoires in COVID-19. The method was immunoSEQ multiplex PCR; TCRdb's version includes in-frame clones alone and lacks a portion of them. The sample holds hundreds of thousands of clones, 92% seen once. Sequenced sample: peripheral blood. The origin of the receptors is a man between 60 and 75 years old with COVID-19, enrolled during active disease.

CDR3 sequence reads: CASSVQGDGQPQHF. The CDR3 coding sequence is TGTGCCAGTAGTGTACAGGGGGACGGTCAGCCCCAGCATTTT. This chain joins TRBV19 and TRBJ1-5, with 8 bases matching TRBD1. Germline CDR1 LNHDA, CDR2 SQIVND (reference sequence). V gave up 5 bases and J gave up 6 bases; unmatched junction bases: 6. The CDR3 length is 14 residues.

The chain couples TRBV6-1 to TRBJ2-2; a weak D match, TRBD1 (6 bases). The germline gives CDR1 MNHNS, CDR2 SASEGT. V lost 3 bases and J 2 bases, leaving 10 bases between the germline ends. The length of the CDR3 is 15 residues. The CDR3 region has the DNA TGTGCCAGCAGTGATGCACAGGGAAACACCGGGGAGCTGTTTTTT. Its protein product is CASSDAQGNTGELFF.

The genes are TRBV28 and TRBJ2-7, with D unclear. Trimming pared 5 bases from V and 2 bases from J, leaving 19 bases between. The CDR3 contains 16 residues. Germline V gene sequence: CDR1 MDHEN, CDR2 SYDVKM. CDR3 amino acids: CASSVYQTLVTYEQYF. The CDR3 DNA sequence: TGTGCCAGCAGTGTTTACCAGACTCTCGTCACCTACGAGCAGTACTTC.

The rearrangement links TRBV7-9 to TRBJ2-1; D may be TRBD1 (5 bases). Germline V CDR1 and CDR2: SEHNR, FQNEAQ (reference sequence). The V gene lost 7 bases and the J gene lost 1 base, with 17 bases spanning the gap. The CDR3 has 16 amino acids. CDR3 amino acids: CASTDNTGQSYNEQFF. The CDR3 coding sequence is TGTGCCAGCACCGATAATACAGGTCAGTCCTACAATGAGCAGTTCTTC. Full variable domain (remainder filled in from reference TRBV7-9 and TRBJ2-1): DTGVSQNPRHKITKRGQNVTFRCDPISEHNRLYWYRQTLGQGPEFLTYFQNEAQLEKSRLLSDRFSAERPKGSFSTLEIQRTEQGDSAMYLCASTDNTGQSYNEQFFGPGTRLTVL.

The rearrangement uses TRBV2 and TRBJ1-5, with TRBD1 as a possible D gene (5 bases). CDR1 is SNHLY and CDR2 is FYNNEI in the germline V gene. V lost 6 bases to trimming and J lost 1 base, with 13 bases between them. The CDR3 is 15 residues long. The CDR3 sequence is CASSKGRTSNQPQHF. For the CDR3, the DNA is TGTGCCAGCAGCAAAGGTAGGACAAGCAATCAGCCCCAGCATTTT. The full variable domain, rest sourced from reference TRBV2 and TRBJ1-5, is EPEVTQTPSHQVTQMGQEVILRCVPISNHLYFYWYRQILGQKVEFLVSFYNNEISEKSEIFDDQFSVERPDGSNFTLKIRSTKLEDSAMYFCASSKGRTSNQPQHFGDGTRLSIL.

J is TRBJ1-2 and V is TRBV7-9, with D uncertain. Germline CDR1 and CDR2: SEHNR and FQNEAQ (reference sequence). This CDR3 region has 13 residues. V lost 5 bases to trimming and J lost 8 bases, with 15 bases between them. This CDR3 is CASSRETTGGYTF. In nucleotides, the CDR3 is TGTGCCAGCAGCCGGGAAACAACTGGGGGCTACACCTTC.

This CDR3 is CASEQGGPLNTEAFF. CDR3 DNA: TGTGCCAGCGAGCAAGGGGGACCCTTGAACACTGAAGCTTTCTTT. This chain links TRBV28 with TRBJ1-1; D is perhaps TRBD1 (6 bases). The CDR3 totals 15 residues. Trimming pared 8 bases from V and 0 bases from J, leaving 16 bases between. Germline V lookup: CDR1 MDHEN, CDR2 SYDVKM.

The chain joins TRBV5-4 to TRBJ2-1; 12 bases are a match to TRBD2. Trimming took 0 bases from V and 2 from J; bases not matched to a gene: 0. Germline values: CDR1 SGHNT, CDR2 YYREEE (reference sequence). This CDR3 comprises 16 residues. The CDR3, as DNA: TGTGCCAGCAGCTTGGCTAGCGGGAGGGCCTACAATGAGCAGTTCTTC. It is translated as CASSLASGRAYNEQFF.

V and J are TRBV5-1 and TRBJ2-7; the D gene is possibly TRBD1 (8 bases). Trimming stripped 4 bases from V and 0 bases from J, with 14 bases between. CDR3 length: 15 amino acids. Germline values: CDR1 SGHRS, CDR2 YFSETQ. CDR3 loop: CASSNRGGPSYEQYF. The CDR3 nucleotides read TGCGCCAGCAGCAACAGGGGGGGCCCCTCCTACGAGCAGTACTTC. The full variable domain, rest sourced from reference TRBV5-1 and TRBJ2-7, is KAGVTQTPRYLIKTRGQQVTLSCSPISGHRSVSWYQQTPGQGLQFLFEYFSETQRNKGNFPGRFSGRQFSNSRSEMNVSTLELGDSALYLCASSNRGGPSYEQYFGPGTRLTVT.

The V call is TRBV15, the J call TRBJ2-7; 9 bases align to TRBD2. This CDR3 has 15 amino acids. The germline V gene encodes CDR1 LNHNV and CDR2 YYDKDF (reference sequence). V gave up 3 bases and J gave up 5 bases; unmatched junction bases: 8. The CDR3 sequence: CATSSLGREGDEQYF. CDR3 bases: TGTGCCACCAGCAGCCTAGGGCGGGAGGGAGACGAGCAGTACTTC.

This clone is a singleton in its sample. The V gene is TRBV18, the J gene TRBJ2-1; a weak D match, TRBD2 (6 bases). Germline V gene sequence: CDR1 KGHSH, CDR2 LQKENI. The CDR3 is 13 residues long. V lost 2 bases and J 9 bases, leaving 11 bases between the germline ends. The CDR3 protein is CASSPRDLSEQFF. CDR3 DNA sequence: TGTGCCAGCTCACCAAGGGACTTAAGTGAGCAGTTCTTC.